This T cell receptor beta chain stems from a study of shared clonotypes between healthy human individuals (TCRdb year 2020). For the study in its entirety: Two women and a few men aged 18 to 49 years were included in the cohort. For each donor, three plates each were used for CD4 naive and CD4 memory, two plates were used for CD8 naive, and one plate was used for CD8 memory. Blood TCR repertoires of a handful of healthy adults were deeply sequenced to estimate repertoire size and the extent of clonotype sharing between individuals. To increase sequencing depth and limit assay-specific biases, TCR repertoire library preparation and sequencing were carried out by different laboratories using diverse techniques. Leukapheresis yielded between about 0.9 and 10 billion PBMCs per donor. Broad study findings and their caveats: Compared with non-shared clonotypes, the clonotypes found in all four sorted-subset donors had higher generation probabilities. The genetic and exposure-history diversity represented was limited by the small number of donors. Pairwise subsampling indicated that sequencing depth was expected to affect the degree of clonotype sharing among donors. Estimated clonotype richness was generally larger for naive than for memory subsets. When a few donors were compared, the shared fraction of clonotypes was around 5% for naive CD4, approximately 3.5% for naive CD8, 2.3% for memory CD4, and 0.4% for memory CD8. Even with the large sequencing depth, rarefaction of the sorted-subset datasets indicated that sequencing was incomplete. Only blood was sampled, and tissue TCR repertoires likely differ from those in blood.

Using the deep immunoSEQ assay, multiplex PCR amplified TCR CDR3 regions from genomic DNA. Extracted genomic DNA from each cell subset was spread evenly across all wells of several immunoSEQ 96-well plates, with each plate serving as a replicate. For sorted subsets, around 200 ng genomic DNA, equal to about 30,000 T cell genomes, was loaded into each replicate PCR. The purified libraries were quantified using a Qubit 3.0 fluorometer, sized with a Bioanalyzer 2100, and then quantified again using the KAPA Library Quantification kit. A separate single-read 150-cycle Illumina NextSeq 550 flow cell was used to sequence each immunoSEQ 96-well plate. In the source study's methods: Because the immunoSEQ output held only junctional sequences and lacked quality scores, the filtering could not match the filtering applied to full-length reads. To assign V/J genes and CDR3, sequences were annotated using PyIR, a Python wrapper for IgBLAST v1.9, with IMGT germline references. Reads were filtered out if the reads had weak V/J assignments (E-value above 1e-6), no CDR3, stop codons, out-of-frame junctions, or ambiguous translated residues. V3J clonotypes were defined as sequences sharing an identical inferred V gene, J gene, and CDR3 amino acid sequence. The percentage overlap between two repertoires was calculated by dividing the number of shared unique clonotypes by the size of the smaller repertoire. Richness of each repertoire was evaluated using RTK rarefaction, the Chao1 estimator, and Recon v2.1 estimates of unobserved clonotypes. Generation probabilities were computed with OLGA for all TCRbeta clonotypes obtained by the gDNA method from a handful of donors. Held by TCRdb, this immuneACCESS table contains in-frame sequences only and omits some clones. Under half of the omission traces to an unresolved V gene where checked; the cause of the rest is unknown. That table is the source of V, J and clone size, and D and trimming were worked out from the DNA. This sample comprises roughly 1,800,000 clones, about 95% of them detected only once. The ten largest clones represent approximately 1.2% of the sample.

As to this clone: The antigen this receptor binds is unknown. One base away there is no much larger clone; base qualities are not given.

CD8 naive samples were CD45RO-negative cells positively selected for CCR7, giving a CD45RA+CCR7+ population that excluded TemRA cells. Healthy HIV-negative adults with no recently reported acute infections or vaccinations were included as donors. Only Caucasian adults living in Nashville, Tennessee, USA were represented among the donors. After blood collection by leukapheresis, PBMCs were isolated using Ficoll-Histopaque density gradient centrifugation and then cryopreserved in the vapor phase of liquid nitrogen. Purity and quantity of every magnetically sorted T cell population were checked by analytical flow cytometry. Each sorted fraction had its genomic DNA isolated and then quantified by UV absorbance on a Nanodrop 2000c. CDR1 and CDR2 are read off the germline V gene (reference sequence) as SEHNR and FQNEAQ. V was cut back by 0 bases and J by 8 bases, leaving a gap of 13 bases between them. Including cysteine and phenylalanine, the CDR3 has 14 amino acids. The entry retains the CDR3 DNA only, 42 bases that are in frame from base 1.

The clonotype comes from a man aged 18-30 years in good health. The specimen sequenced was naive CD8+ T cells sorted from blood. The label giving this sample's cell subset or site can be read as: CD45RA+CCR7+. The rearrangement joined TRBV7-9 to TRBJ1-2; no D gene is confidently identified. In nucleotides, the sequence is TGTGCCAGCAGCTTAGCGCATAAGGGAAGCGGCTACACCTTC. It is translated as CASSLAHKGSGYTF. The full variable domain, completed from the reference TRBV7-9 and TRBJ1-2 proteins outside the CDR3, reads DTGVSQNPRHKITKRGQNVTFRCDPISEHNRLYWYRQTLGQGPEFLTYFQNEAQLEKSRLLSDRFSAERPKGSFSTLEIQRTEQGDSAMYLCASSLAHKGSGYTFGSGTRLTVV.